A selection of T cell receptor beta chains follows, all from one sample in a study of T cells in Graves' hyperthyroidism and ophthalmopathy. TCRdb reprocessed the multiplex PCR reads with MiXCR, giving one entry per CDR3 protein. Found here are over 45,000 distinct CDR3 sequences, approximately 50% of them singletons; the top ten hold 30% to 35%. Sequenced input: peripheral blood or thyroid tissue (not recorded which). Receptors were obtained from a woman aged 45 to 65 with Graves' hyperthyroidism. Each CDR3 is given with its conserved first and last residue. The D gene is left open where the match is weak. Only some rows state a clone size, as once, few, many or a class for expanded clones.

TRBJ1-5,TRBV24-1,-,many,CATSDAGGSNQPQHF,TGTGCCACCAGTGATGCGGGGGGTTCCAATCAGCCCCAGCATTTT
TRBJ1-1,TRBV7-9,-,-,CASSDINTEAFF,TGTGCCAGCAGCGACATAAACACTGAAGCTTTCTTT
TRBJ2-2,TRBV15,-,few,CATSRGGTGELFF,TGTGCCACCAGCAGAGGTGGTACCGGGGAGCTGTTTTTT
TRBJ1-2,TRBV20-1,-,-,CSSRGRQLAYGYTF,TGCAGCTCTAGAGGTCGACAGTTAGCCTATGGCTACACCTTC
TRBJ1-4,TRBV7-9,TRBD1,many,CASSSGTGKEKLFF,TGTGCCAGCAGCTCCGGGACAGGGAAGGAAAAACTGTTTTTT
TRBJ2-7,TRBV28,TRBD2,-,CASSLYGWGLAGETYEQYF,TGTGCCAGCAGTTTATACGGGTGGGGACTAGCGGGAGAAACCTACGAGCAGTACTTC
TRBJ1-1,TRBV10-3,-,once,CAISARVGIEAFF,TGTGCCATCAGTGCTAGGGTGGGCATTGAAGCTTTCTTT
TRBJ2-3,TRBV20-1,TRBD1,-,CSAWDRGIDTQYF,TGCAGTGCCTGGGACAGGGGAATAGATACGCAGTATTTT
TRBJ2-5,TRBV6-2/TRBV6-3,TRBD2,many,CASSRSSGSRTQYF,TGTGCCAGCAGCCGCTCTAGCGGTTCGAGAACCCAGTACTTC
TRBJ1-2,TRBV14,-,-,CASSLGKERYYTF,TGTGCCAGCAGCTTGGGCAAAGAGCGTTACTACACCTTC
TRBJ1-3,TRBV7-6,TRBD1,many,CASSLEPGGSGNTIYF,TGTGCCAGCAGCTTAGAGCCAGGGGGCTCTGGAAACACCATATATTTT
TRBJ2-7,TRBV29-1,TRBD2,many,CSVGTGTSGIYEQYF,TGCAGCGTTGGCACCGGGACTAGCGGGATTTACGAGCAGTACTTC
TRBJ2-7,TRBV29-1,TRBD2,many,CSVDPGLAGRYEQYF,TGCAGCGTTGATCCGGGACTAGCGGGACGCTACGAGCAGTACTTC
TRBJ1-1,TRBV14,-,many,CASSYDVGWNTEAFF,TGTGCCAGCAGCTATGACGTTGGATGGAACACTGAAGCTTTCTTT
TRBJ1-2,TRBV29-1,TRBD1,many,CSARSGQGAFTF,TGCAGCGCCAGGAGTGGACAGGGGGCGTTCACCTTC
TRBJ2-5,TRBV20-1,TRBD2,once,CSAMTSGRAETRYF,TGCAGTGCTATGACTAGCGGGAGAGCGGAGACCCGGTACTTC
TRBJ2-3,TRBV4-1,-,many,CASSRVPGDTQYF,TGCGCCAGCAGCCGAGTACCGGGGGATACGCAGTATTTT
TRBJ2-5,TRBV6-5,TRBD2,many,CASSFGLAGGPPGGF,TGTGCCAGCAGTTTCGGACTAGCGGGAGGCCCCCCCGGAGGTTTC
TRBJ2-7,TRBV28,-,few,CASSPSYQDHEQYF,TGTGCCAGCAGTCCCAGCTATCAAGATCACGAGCAGTACTTC
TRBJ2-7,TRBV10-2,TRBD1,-,CASGQGTYEQYF,TGCGCCAGCGGACAGGGGACCTACGAGCAGTACTTC
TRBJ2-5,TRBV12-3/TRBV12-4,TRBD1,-,CASSGQVPGETQYF,TGTGCCAGCAGCGGACAGGTTCCCGGGGAGACCCAGTACTTC
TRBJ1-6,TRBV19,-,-,CASSMKPPSSYNSPLHF,TGTGCCAGTAGTATGAAGCCCCCCTCAAGCTATAATTCACCCCTCCACTTT
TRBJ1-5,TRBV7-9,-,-,CASSHRGRNYEHF,TGTGCCAGCAGCCACCGGGGCAGGAACTACGAGCATTTT
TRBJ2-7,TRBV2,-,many,CASSEDPRSEQYF,TGTGCCAGCAGTGAGGATCCCCGATCTGAGCAGTACTTC
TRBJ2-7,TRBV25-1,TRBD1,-,CASSRGQPIYEQYF,TGTGCCAGCTCTAGGGGACAGCCCATCTACGAGCAGTACTTC
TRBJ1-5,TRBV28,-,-,CASSRAGKWNQPQHF,TGTGCCAGCAGCCGGGCAGGGAAGTGGAATCAGCCCCAGCATTTT
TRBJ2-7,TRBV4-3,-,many,CASSQLTGTESYEQYF,TGCGCCAGCAGCCAACTTACCGGGACTGAGTCCTACGAGCAGTACTTC
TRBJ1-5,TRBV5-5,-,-,CASSLRVGQPQHF,TGTGCCAGCAGCTTGAGGGTTGGACAGCCCCAGCATTTT
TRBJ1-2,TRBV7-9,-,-,CASSQDGGVSGYTF,TGTGCCAGCAGCCAAGACGGGGGCGTATCGGGCTACACCTTC
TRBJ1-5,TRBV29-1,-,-,CGVGGSNQPQHF,TGCGGCGTGGGGGGGAGCAATCAGCCCCAGCATTTT
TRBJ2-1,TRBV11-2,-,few,CASSTTGYEQFF,TGTGCCAGCAGCACCACAGGGTATGAGCAGTTCTTC
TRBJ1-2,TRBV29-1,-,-,CSVVGGSNGYTF,TGCAGCGTTGTTGGGGGGTCGAATGGCTACACCTTC
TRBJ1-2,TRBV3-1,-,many,CASSHLSNGYTF,TGTGCCAGCAGCCACCTATCTAATGGCTACACCTTC
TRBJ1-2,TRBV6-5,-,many,CASSYSGATGRYGYTF,TGTGCCAGCAGTTACTCGGGGGCGACAGGAAGATATGGCTACACCTTC
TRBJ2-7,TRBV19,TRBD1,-,CASSPGQTEQYF,TGTGCCAGTAGTCCGGGACAGACCGAGCAGTACTTC
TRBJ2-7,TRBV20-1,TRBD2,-,CSVQTSGSWEQYF,TGCAGTGTCCAGACTAGCGGGAGTTGGGAGCAGTACTTC
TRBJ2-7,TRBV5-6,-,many,CASMMRGKLYEQYF,TGTGCCAGCATGATGAGGGGGAAACTCTACGAGCAGTACTTC
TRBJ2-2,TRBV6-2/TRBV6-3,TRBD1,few,CASRRPGTGGTGELFF,TGTGCCAGCAGACGACCCGGGACAGGGGGAACCGGGGAGCTGTTTTTT